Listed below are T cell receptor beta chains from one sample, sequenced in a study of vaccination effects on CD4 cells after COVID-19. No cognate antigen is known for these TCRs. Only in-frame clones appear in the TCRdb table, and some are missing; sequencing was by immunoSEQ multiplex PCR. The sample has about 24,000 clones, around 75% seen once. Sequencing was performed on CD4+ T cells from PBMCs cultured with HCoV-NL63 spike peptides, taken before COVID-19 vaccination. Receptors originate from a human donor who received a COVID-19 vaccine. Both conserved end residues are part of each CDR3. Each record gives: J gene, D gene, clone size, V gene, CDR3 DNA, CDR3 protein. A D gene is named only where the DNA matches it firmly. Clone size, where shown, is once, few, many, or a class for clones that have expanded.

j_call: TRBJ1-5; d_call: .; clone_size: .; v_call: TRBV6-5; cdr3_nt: TGTGCCAGCAATGGGCCTTATAGCAATCAGCCCCAGCATTTT; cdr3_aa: CASNGPYSNQPQHF
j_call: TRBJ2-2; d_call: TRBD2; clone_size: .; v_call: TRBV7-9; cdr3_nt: TGTGCCAGCTTGACTAGCGGGAGGACCGGGGAGCTGTTTTTT; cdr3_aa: CASLTSGRTGELFF
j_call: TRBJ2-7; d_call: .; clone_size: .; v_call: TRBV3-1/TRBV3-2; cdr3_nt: TGTGCCAGCAGCCGCGGATCTAATTCCTACGAGCAGTACTTC; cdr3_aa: CASSRGSNSYEQYF
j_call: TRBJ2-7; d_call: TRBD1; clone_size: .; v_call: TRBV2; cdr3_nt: TGTGCCAGCAGTGTGACAGGGGTAAGCTACGAGCAGTACTTC; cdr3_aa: CASSVTGVSYEQYF
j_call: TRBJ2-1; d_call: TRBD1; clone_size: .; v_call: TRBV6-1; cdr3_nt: TGTGCCAGCAGTGAAATGGCAGGGGGCGGTAATTACAATGAGCAGTTCTTC; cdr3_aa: CASSEMAGGGNYNEQFF
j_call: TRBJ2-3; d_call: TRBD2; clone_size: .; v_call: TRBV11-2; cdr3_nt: TGTGCCAGCAGCCACCCGTGGGGGGGGACCACAGATACGCAGTATTTT; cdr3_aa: CASSHPWGGTTDTQYF
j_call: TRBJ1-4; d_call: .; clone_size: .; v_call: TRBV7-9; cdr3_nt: TGTGCCAGCAGCTCACAAACGACAGCGCGTAATGAAAAACTGTTTTTT; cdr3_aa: CASSSQTTARNEKLFF
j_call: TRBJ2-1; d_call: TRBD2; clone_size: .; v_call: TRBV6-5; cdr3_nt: TGTGCCAGCAGTTTCCCTGGGGCGGGAGACAATGAGCAGTTCTTC; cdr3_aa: CASSFPGAGDNEQFF
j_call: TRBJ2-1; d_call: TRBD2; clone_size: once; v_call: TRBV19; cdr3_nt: TGTGCCAGTTCGAGGACTAGCGGAGTTTACAATGAGCAGTTCTTC; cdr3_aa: CASSRTSGVYNEQFF
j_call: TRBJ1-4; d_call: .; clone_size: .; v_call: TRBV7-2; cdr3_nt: TGTGCCAGCAGCTTTTTTAAAAGGGAAAAACTGTTTTTT; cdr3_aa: CASSFFKREKLFF
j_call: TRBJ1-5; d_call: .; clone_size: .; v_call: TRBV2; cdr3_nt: TGTGCCAGCAGTGAAGCGTCCTTGAATCAGCCCCAGCATTTT; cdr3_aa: CASSEASLNQPQHF
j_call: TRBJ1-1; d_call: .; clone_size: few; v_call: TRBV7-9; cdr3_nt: TGTGCCAGCAGCCCACAGGGGAACACTGAAGCTTTCTTT; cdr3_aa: CASSPQGNTEAFF
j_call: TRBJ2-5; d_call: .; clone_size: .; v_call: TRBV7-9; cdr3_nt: TGTGCCAGCAGTTCCTGGGGGAGCAGGGGCCAAGAGACCCAGTACTTC; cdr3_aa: CASSSWGSRGQETQYF
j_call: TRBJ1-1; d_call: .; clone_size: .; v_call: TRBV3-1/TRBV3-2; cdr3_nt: TGTGCCAGCAGCCAAGGGGGTGAGAGGAACACTGAAGCTTTCTTT; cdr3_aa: CASSQGGERNTEAFF
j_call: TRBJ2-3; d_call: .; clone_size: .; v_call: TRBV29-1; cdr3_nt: TGCAGCGTTGAGGGACATTCTCGCACAGATACGCAGTATTTT; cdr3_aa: CSVEGHSRTDTQYF
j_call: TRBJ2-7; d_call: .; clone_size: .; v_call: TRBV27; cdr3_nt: TGTGCCAGCAGTTTGTCACAGCCCTACGAGCAGTACTTC; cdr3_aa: CASSLSQPYEQYF
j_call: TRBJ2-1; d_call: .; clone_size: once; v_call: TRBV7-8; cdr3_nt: TGTGCCAGCTCCTTGATCGACAATGAGCAGTTCTTC; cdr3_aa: CASSLIDNEQFF
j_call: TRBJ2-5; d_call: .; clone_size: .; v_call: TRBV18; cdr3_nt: TGTGCCAGCTCACCCGGGCTTAGTCAAGAGACCCAGTACTTC; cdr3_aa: CASSPGLSQETQYF
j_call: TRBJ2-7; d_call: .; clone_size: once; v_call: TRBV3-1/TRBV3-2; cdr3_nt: TGTGCCAGCACACGGAGGGGGGCCTACGAGCAGTACTTC; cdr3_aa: CASTRRGAYEQYF
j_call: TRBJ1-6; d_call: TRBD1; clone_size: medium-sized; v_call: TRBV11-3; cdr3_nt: TGTGCCAGCAGCGTCCGGGACAGGGGATTTCCGGCACCCCTCCACTTT; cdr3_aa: CASSVRDRGFPAPLHF
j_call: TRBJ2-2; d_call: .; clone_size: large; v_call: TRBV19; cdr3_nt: TGTGCCAGTTCCACCTTCCCCGGGGAGCTGTTTTTT; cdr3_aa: CASSTFPGELFF
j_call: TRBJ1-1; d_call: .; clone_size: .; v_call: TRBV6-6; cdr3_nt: TGTGCCAGCAGTAGAGGGACCACGAACACTGAAGCTTTCTTT; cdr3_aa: CASSRGTTNTEAFF
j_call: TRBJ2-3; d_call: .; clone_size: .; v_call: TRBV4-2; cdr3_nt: TGTGCCAGCAGCCAAGAGAAGACGGTCGGAAGCACAGATACGCAGTATTTT; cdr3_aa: CASSQEKTVGSTDTQYF
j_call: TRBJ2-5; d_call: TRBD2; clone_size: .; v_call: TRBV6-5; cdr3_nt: TGTGCCAGCATTACGGGGGGGCTCTCCAGAGAGACCCAGTACTTC; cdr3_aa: CASITGGLSRETQYF
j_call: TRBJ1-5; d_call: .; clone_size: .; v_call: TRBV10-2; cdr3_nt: TGCGCCAGCAGTGAGTCGGGTATGCGGTACGCGCAGCCCCAGCATTTT; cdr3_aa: CASSESGMRYAQPQHF
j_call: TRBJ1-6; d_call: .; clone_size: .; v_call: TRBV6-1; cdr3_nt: TGTGCCAGCAGTGAAACCTCCGGGACCGGTAATTCACCCCTCCACTTT; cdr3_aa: CASSETSGTGNSPLHF
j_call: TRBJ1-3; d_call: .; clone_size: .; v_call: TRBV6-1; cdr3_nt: TGTGCCAGCAGTGAAACCAGGGTGAAGACTGGAAACACCATATATTTT; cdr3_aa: CASSETRVKTGNTIYF
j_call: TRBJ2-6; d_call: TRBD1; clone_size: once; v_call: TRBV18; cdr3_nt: TGTGCCAGCTCACCCAGGAACAGGGGTGGCTCTGGGGCCAACGTCCTGACTTTC; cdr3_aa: CASSPRNRGGSGANVLTF
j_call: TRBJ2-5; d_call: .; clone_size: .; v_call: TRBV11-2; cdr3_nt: TGTGCCAGCAGCTTCCGGGACTTCCAAGAGACCCAGTACTTC; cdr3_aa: CASSFRDFQETQYF
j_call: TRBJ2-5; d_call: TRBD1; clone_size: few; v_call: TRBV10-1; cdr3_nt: TGCGCCAGCAGCCCGGGACAGGGTGCGGAGACCCAGTACTTC; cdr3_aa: CASSPGQGAETQYF
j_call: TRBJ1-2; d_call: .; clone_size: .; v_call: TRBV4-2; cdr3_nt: TGTGCCAGCAGCCAAGAATTAGACAGGAGAAAAAATGGCTACACCTTC; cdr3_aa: CASSQELDRRKNGYTF
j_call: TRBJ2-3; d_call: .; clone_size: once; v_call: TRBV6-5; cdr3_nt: TGTGCCAGCATGAACAGGGAAGGTACAGATACGCAGTATTTT; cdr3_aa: CASMNREGTDTQYF
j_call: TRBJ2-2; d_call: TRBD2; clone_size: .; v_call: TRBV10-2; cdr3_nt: TGCGCCAGCAGGACTAGCGGGGGATACACCGGGGAGCTGTTTTTT; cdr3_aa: CASRTSGGYTGELFF
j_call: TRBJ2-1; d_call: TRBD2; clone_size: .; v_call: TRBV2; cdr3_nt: TGTGCCAGCAAGGCGGGAGAACATCCAAAGCAGTTCTTC; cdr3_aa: CASKAGEHPKQFF
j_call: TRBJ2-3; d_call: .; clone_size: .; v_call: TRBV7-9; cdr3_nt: TGTGCCAGCAGCTTGTTCCAGGGCACAGATACGCAGTATTTT; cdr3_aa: CASSLFQGTDTQYF
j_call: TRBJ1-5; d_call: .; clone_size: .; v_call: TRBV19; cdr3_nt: TGTGCCAGCAAACCTGGGGGGACTGATCAGCCCCAGCATTTT; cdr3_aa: CASKPGGTDQPQHF
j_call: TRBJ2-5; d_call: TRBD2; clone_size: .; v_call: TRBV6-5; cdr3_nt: TGTGCCAGCAGTTACTCCGCGGGGGTCCCGTACTTC; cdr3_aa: CASSYSAGVPYF
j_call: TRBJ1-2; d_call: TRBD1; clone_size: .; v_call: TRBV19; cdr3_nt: TGTGCCAGTAGTCTTGGACCCCAACAGGGGGCGCTTTTGGGAGCTAACTATGGCTACACCTTC; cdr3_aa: CASSLGPQQGALLGANYGYTF
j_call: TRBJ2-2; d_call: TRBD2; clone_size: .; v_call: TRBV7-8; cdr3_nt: TGTGCCAGCAGCTTGGCGGGGGGGAGCACCGGGGAGCTGTTTTTT; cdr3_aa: CASSLAGGSTGELFF
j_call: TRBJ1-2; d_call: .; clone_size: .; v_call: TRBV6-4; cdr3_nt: TGTGCCAGCAGTGACCCCCGGACAGCAGGCTACACCTTC; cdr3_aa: CASSDPRTAGYTF
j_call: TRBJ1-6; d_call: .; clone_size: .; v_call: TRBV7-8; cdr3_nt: TGTGCCAGCAGCTTATTGGGTCCGGGTTCGGTTAATTCACCCCTCCACTTT; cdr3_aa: CASSLLGPGSVNSPLHF
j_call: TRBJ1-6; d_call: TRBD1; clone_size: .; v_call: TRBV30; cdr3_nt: TGTGCCGGAACAGGGGGCCCTTCACCCCTCCACTTT; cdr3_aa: CAGTGGPSPLHF
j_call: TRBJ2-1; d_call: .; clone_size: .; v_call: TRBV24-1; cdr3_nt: TGTGCCACCAGTGATAGGAGTCTTGGAAATGAGCAGTTCTTC; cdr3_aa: CATSDRSLGNEQFF
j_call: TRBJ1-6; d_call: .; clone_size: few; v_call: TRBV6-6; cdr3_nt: TGTGCCAGCAGTTGGGACGTTTTTAATTCACCCCTCCACTTT; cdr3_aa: CASSWDVFNSPLHF
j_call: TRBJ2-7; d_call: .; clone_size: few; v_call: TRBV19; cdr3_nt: TGTGCCAGTAGTGAGAGTTCCTACGAGCAGTACTTC; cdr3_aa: CASSESSYEQYF
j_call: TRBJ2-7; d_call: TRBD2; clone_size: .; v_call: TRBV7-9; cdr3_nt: TGTGCCAGCAGCCCGGGGGCTAGCGGGGGTTCATACGAGCAGTACTTC; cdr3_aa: CASSPGASGGSYEQYF
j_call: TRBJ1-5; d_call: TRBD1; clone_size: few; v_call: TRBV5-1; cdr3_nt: TGCGCCAGCAGCTTGGGACAGGGGTTGAATCAGCCCCAGCATTTT; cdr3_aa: CASSLGQGLNQPQHF
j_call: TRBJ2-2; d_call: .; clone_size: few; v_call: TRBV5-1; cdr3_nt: TGCGCCAGCAGCTTGGAGGCAGGGGTCAGCACCGGGGAGCTGTTTTTT; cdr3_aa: CASSLEAGVSTGELFF
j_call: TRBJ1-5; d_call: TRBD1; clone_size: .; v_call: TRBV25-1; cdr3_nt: TGTGCCAGCAGTGAGCCTGGACAGGGGAATCAGCCCCAGCATTTT; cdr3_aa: CASSEPGQGNQPQHF
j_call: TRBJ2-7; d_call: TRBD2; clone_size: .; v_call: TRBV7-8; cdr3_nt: TGTGCCAGCAGCTTAGTAGGGGGAAAAGGACTAGCGGGGTCCTACGAGCAGTACTTC; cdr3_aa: CASSLVGGKGLAGSYEQYF
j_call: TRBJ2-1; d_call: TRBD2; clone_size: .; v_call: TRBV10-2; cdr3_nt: TGCGCCAGCAAAAGGCGGGAGGCTGGCAATGAGCAGTTCTTC; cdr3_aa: CASKRREAGNEQFF
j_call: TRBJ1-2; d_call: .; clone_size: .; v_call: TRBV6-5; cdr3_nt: TGTGCCAGCTTGGAACAGAGTTTTTACTATGGCTGCACCTTC; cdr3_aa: CASLEQSFYYGCTF